These T cell receptor beta chains were read from a single sample in a study of CD8 T cells in Susac syndrome. TCRdb reprocessed the immunoSEQ multiplex PCR reads via MiXCR and lists one record per CDR3 protein. The data hold roughly 160,000 distinct CDR3 sequences, with roughly 95% observed a single time. What was sequenced was CD4+ T cells from PBMCs. The receptors come from a human donor with Susac syndrome. The CDR3 runs from the conserved cysteine through the conserved F or W. A D gene is named only where the DNA matches it firmly. Expanded clones are given a class, and other clones once, few, many or no size at all.

TRBV27	-	TRBJ1-2	12	few	TGTGCCAGCAGTCCCACAGGTTATGGCTACACCTTC	CASSPTGYGYTF
TRBV3-1	-	TRBJ2-3	16	-	TGTGCCAGCAGCCAATGGAGGTCTACTAGCACAGATACGCAGTATTTT	CASSQWRSTSTDTQYF
TRBV12-3/TRBV12-4	TRBD2	TRBJ2-3	16	-	TGTGCCAGCAGTTCCGGGACTAGGATTGGCACAGATACGCAGTATTTT	CASSSGTRIGTDTQYF
TRBV6-2/TRBV6-3	TRBD1	TRBJ2-6	19	-	TGTGCCAGCAGTTACCGCGACAGGGGGCGAGACTCTGGGGCCAACGTCCTGACTTTC	CASSYRDRGRDSGANVLTF
TRBV29-1	-	TRBJ2-6	17	-	TGCAGCGTTGGGGTCCCCCAGGTACCCTCTGGGGCCAACGTCCTGACTTTC	CSVGVPQVPSGANVLTF
TRBV20-1	-	TRBJ2-5	16	-	TGCAGTGCTAGAGGGTATCTTGGGGGGGCCAGCGAGACCCAGTACTTC	CSARGYLGGASETQYF
TRBV28	TRBD2	TRBJ2-5	15	-	TGTGCCAGCAGCCACGGAGCGGGAGTTCAGGAGACCCAGTACTTC	CASSHGAGVQETQYF
TRBV6-1	TRBD2	TRBJ2-5	18	-	TGTGCCAGCAGTGAGGCGCCCCCGGGACTAGCGGGAGGAGAGACCCAGTACTTC	CASSEAPPGLAGGETQYF
TRBV11-2	-	TRBJ2-3	16	-	TGTGCCAGCAGCTTAGGGATTCACGGGGCGGCAGATACGCAGTATTTT	CASSLGIHGAADTQYF
TRBV29-1	-	TRBJ1-2	10	once	TGCAGCGTCTCGGACGGTGGCTACACCTTC	CSVSDGGYTF
TRBV20-1	-	TRBJ2-5	12	-	TGCAGTGCTGCCCTATTCCAAGAGACCCAGTACTTC	CSAALFQETQYF
TRBV7-6	-	TRBJ2-5	11	-	TGTGCCAGTTCCGCCAAGGGGACCCAGTACTTC	CASSAKGTQYF
TRBV7-9	-	TRBJ1-2	15	-	TGTGCCAGCAGCTCCTGGGACTCCGGAGGCGATGGCTACACCTTC	CASSSWDSGGDGYTF
TRBV28	-	TRBJ2-5	13	once	TGTGCCAGCAGGCGGTACATCCAAGAGACCCAGTACTTC	CASRRYIQETQYF
TRBV9	-	TRBJ1-1	14	-	TGTGCCAGCAGCGTAGGGCTCGGGAACACTGAAGCTTTCTTT	CASSVGLGNTEAFF
TRBV4-3	-	TRBJ1-2	13	-	TGCGCCAGCAGCCAGACAGAAGTCGGTGGCTACACCTTC	CASSQTEVGGYTF
TRBV19	TRBD2	TRBJ2-1	14	-	TGTGCCAGTAGTTCTGCGGGAGAAACGAGGGAGCAGTTCTTC	CASSSAGETREQFF
TRBV11-1	-	TRBJ2-1	13	-	TGTGCCAGCAGCTTAGCGACGGTGTATGAGCAGTTCTTC	CASSLATVYEQFF
TRBV27	TRBD1	TRBJ1-5	16	-	TGTGCCAGCAGCCCAGGGGGGACTGTAAGCAATCAGCCCCAGCATTTT	CASSPGGTVSNQPQHF
TRBV30	TRBD2	TRBJ2-1	12	-	TGTGCCGGAGCGGGAGAGGGGAATGAGCAGTTCTTC	CAGAGEGNEQFF
TRBV20-1	-	TRBJ2-5	14	-	TGCAGTGCTGGGAGCATGGGGCGGGGAGAGACCCAGTACTTC	CSAGSMGRGETQYF
TRBV27	TRBD2	TRBJ2-1	15	-	TGTGCCAGCAGTTTAAGCGGGAGGGCCTACAATGAGCAGTTCTTC	CASSLSGRAYNEQFF
TRBV4-3	TRBD1	TRBJ1-5	14	-	TGCGCCAGCAGCCAGGAGACAGGGATCCAGCCCCAGCATTTT	CASSQETGIQPQHF
TRBV6-2/TRBV6-3	TRBD1	TRBJ2-5	15	-	TGTGCCAGCAGTCCGCGGACAGGGGGAATGGAGACCCAGTACTTC	CASSPRTGGMETQYF
TRBV7-9	-	TRBJ2-2	14	-	TGTGCCAGCAGCTTAGCGGTGGGAGCCGGGGAGCTGTTTTTT	CASSLAVGAGELFF
TRBV9	-	TRBJ1-1	14	-	TGTGCCAGCAGCCCCCATTTAACGGGCACTGAAGCTTTCTTT	CASSPHLTGTEAFF
TRBV7-9	-	TRBJ1-6	14	-	TGTGCCAGCAGCTGGGGATCTGGGGATTCACCCCTCCACTTT	CASSWGSGDSPLHF
TRBV20-1	-	TRBJ1-5	13	-	TGCAGTGCTTCGAGATTTAGCAATCAGCCCCAGCATTTT	CSASRFSNQPQHF
TRBV10-3	-	TRBJ1-2	11	-	TGTGCCATCAGCGGCGGAGAGGGCTACACCTTC	CAISGGEGYTF
TRBV20-1	-	TRBJ2-3	15	-	TGCAGTGCTAGAATAACCGGAGTAGCGAGGGATACGCAGTATTTT	CSARITGVARDTQYF
TRBV7-9	TRBD2	TRBJ2-3	16	-	TGTGCCAGCAGCTTAGCTTCAGCGGGAAGGGCAGATACGCAGTATTTT	CASSLASAGRADTQYF
TRBV28	-	TRBJ2-4	12	-	TGTGCCAGCTTTGGAGGGGGTGGCATTCAGTACTTC	CASFGGGGIQYF
TRBV11-1	-	TRBJ1-1	13	once	TGTGCCAGCAGGGCGCCCGGTAACACTGAAGCTTTCTTT	CASRAPGNTEAFF
TRBV20-1	-	TRBJ1-5	17	-	TGCAGTGCTAGAGATCTCCAACGGGGGGCCGGGATGCAGCCCCAGCATTTT	CSARDLQRGAGMQPQHF
TRBV29-1	-	TRBJ2-1	9	-	TGCAGCGTTGGGCAGGAGCAGTTCTTC	CSVGQEQFF
TRBV12-3/TRBV12-4	TRBD1	TRBJ1-2	15	-	TGTGCCAGCAGACCGGGACCGGACAGGGTATTTGGCTACACCTTC	CASRPGPDRVFGYTF
TRBV29-1	-	TRBJ2-5	12	-	TGCAGCGTTGTGAGGGGGGGAGAGACCCAGTACTTC	CSVVRGGETQYF
TRBV9	TRBD1	TRBJ1-3	13	-	TGTGCCAGCAGCGTATCGGGACAGGAGCCACCATATTTT	CASSVSGQEPPYF
TRBV3-1	TRBD2	TRBJ2-1	19	-	TGTGCCAGCAGCCCTATGGGAACTAGCGGGGGGCAAAGTTACAATGAGCAGTTCTTC	CASSPMGTSGGQSYNEQFF
TRBV30	-	TRBJ2-1	13	-	TGTGCCTGGACGAGGGGTGCATACAATGAGCAGTTCTTC	CAWTRGAYNEQFF
TRBV20-1	-	TRBJ2-2	10	-	TGCAGTGCCCGAGATGGGGAGCTGTTTTTT	CSARDGELFF